This T cell receptor beta chain was documented in a study of CD8 T cells in Susac syndrome. With random hexamers, reverse transcription was performed on roughly 0.45 to 1 ug of RNA. One entry per CDR3 protein, called by TCRdb with MiXCR from the immunoSEQ multiplex PCR reads. Counted here are some 160,000 distinct CDR3 sequences, 90% to 95% occurring once; the ten biggest clones make up roughly 0.12%. This CDR3 region has 14 residues. Trimming cost V 5 bases and J 8 bases; bases outside gene matches: 4. Germline-derived CDR1 and CDR2 are LGHDT and YNNKEL (reference sequence). Sequencing used CD4+ T cells from PBMCs. This TCR was recovered from a human donor with Susac syndrome. The V call is TRBV3-1, the J call TRBJ1-6, with 9 nucleotides matching TRBD1. Here the CDR3 reads CASSDGQGHSPLHF. CDR3 DNA sequence: TGTGCCAGCAGCGATGGACAGGGGCATTCACCCCTCCACTTT.